Sequencing of this T cell receptor (beta chain) was carried out in a study of blood T cell repertoires in COVID-19. Study information: From the United States, Italy and Spain came samples of acute and convalescent COVID-19. From T cells, B-cell-depleted T cells, or PBMCs came the material, which was cDNA or gDNA.

This clone was picked up one time. In the original analysis: The authors estimated nucleated cell counts from reference gene primer amplification. Clones were sequenced by immunoSEQ multiplex PCR, and TCRdb holds only the in-frame ones, with some missing. Clone size and the V and J calls come from that table; the DNA yielded D and trimming. The sample consists of tens of thousands of clones, about 76% of them appearing once. V was trimmed by 7 bases and J by 1 base, leaving 8 bases between them. The CDR3 has 13 amino acids. CDR1 is MNHEY and CDR2 is SVGAGI in the germline V gene. The chain links TRBV6-5 to TRBJ2-1, with a possible D match to TRBD1 (5 bases). This sequence was found in an elderly man with active or convalescent COVID-19. The sequenced material came from peripheral blood. CDR3 amino acids: CASMGPSYNEQFF. In DNA, the CDR3 is TGTGCCAGCATGGGGCCGTCCTACAATGAGCAGTTCTTC.